The 2 T cell receptor beta chains presented below share a single source sample, sequenced in a study of cytomegalovirus exposure and HLA in healthy donors. The PCR was carried out with 60 Vbeta primers and 13 Jbeta primers. The method was immunoSEQ multiplex PCR; TCRdb's version includes in-frame clones alone and lacks a portion of them. Altogether about 150,000 clones are present, approximately 80% being singletons, with the ten largest covering over 3%. The specimen sequenced was PBMCs. All receptors come from a man between 35 and 55 years old in good health and CMV-seronegative.

The chain uses TRBV7-3 and TRBJ2-3; D perhaps matches TRBD2 (6 bases). Trimming shortened V by 5 bases and J by 2 bases, and 14 bases separated the two germline ends. CDR1 SGHTA and CDR2 FQGTGA come from the germline V gene. The CDR3 consists of 15 residues. CDR3 sequence: CASSLASVHTDTQYF. For the CDR3, the DNA is TGTGCCAGCAGCCTTGCTAGCGTACACACAGATACGCAGTATTTT.

The rearrangement joins TRBV11-2 to TRBJ1-1; weak D call: TRBD1 (6 bases). This CDR3 is 15 amino acids long. The V and J ends lost 4 bases and 0 bases respectively, with 12 bases between them. CDR1 and CDR2 from the germline V gene are SGHAT and FQNNGV. The CDR3 here is CASSSPGHLNTEAFF. The CDR3 DNA reads as TGTGCCAGCAGCTCACCGGGACATCTGAACACTGAAGCTTTCTTT. Full variable domain (outside the CDR3, taken from reference TRBV11-2 and TRBJ1-1): EAGVAQSPRYKIIEKRQSVAFWCNPISGHATLYWYQQILGQGPKLLIQFQNNGVVDDSQLPKDRFSAERLKGVDSTLKIQPAKLEDSAVYLCASSSPGHLNTEAFFGQGTRLTVV.